A selection of T cell receptor beta chains follows, all from one sample in a study of blood T cell repertoires in COVID-19. Profiled with immunoSEQ multiplex PCR; TCRdb holds only in-frame clones, not every one. This sample has under 300,000 clones, with roughly 80% found just once. The sample consisted of peripheral blood. The source of these receptors is a woman of 80 years or more with acute or convalescent COVID-19. Each CDR3 is given with its conserved first and last residue. Each record gives: V gene, J gene, clone size, D gene, CDR3 protein, CDR3 DNA. A D gene is named only where the DNA matches it firmly. Clone sizes are given selectively: once, few, many, or a class where the clone is expanded.

v_call: TRBV29-1
j_call: TRBJ1-2
clone_size: NA
d_call: NA
cdr3_aa: CSAWGGGGYTF
cdr3_nt: TGCAGCGCCTGGGGGGGCGGTGGCTACACCTTC

v_call: TRBV29-1
j_call: TRBJ1-1
clone_size: few
d_call: NA
cdr3_aa: CSVDRGNTEAFF
cdr3_nt: TGCAGCGTTGACAGGGGGAACACTGAAGCTTTCTTT

v_call: TRBV5-1
j_call: TRBJ2-2
clone_size: NA
d_call: NA
cdr3_aa: CASSLIGGNGELFF
cdr3_nt: TGCGCCAGCAGCTTGATCGGGGGTAACGGGGAGCTGTTTTTT

v_call: TRBV12-3/TRBV12-4
j_call: TRBJ1-1
clone_size: NA
d_call: NA
cdr3_aa: CASSFGQNTEAFF
cdr3_nt: TGTGCCAGCAGTTTCGGTCAGAACACTGAAGCTTTCTTT

v_call: TRBV7-9
j_call: TRBJ2-7
clone_size: few
d_call: NA
cdr3_aa: CASSLEAGSAYEQYF
cdr3_nt: TGTGCCAGCAGCTTAGAGGCAGGGTCTGCCTACGAGCAGTACTTC

v_call: TRBV5-1
j_call: TRBJ1-5
clone_size: NA
d_call: NA
cdr3_aa: CASSPGGPSNQPQHF
cdr3_nt: TGCGCCAGCTCCCCCGGGGGGCCTAGCAATCAGCCCCAGCATTTT

v_call: TRBV5-4
j_call: TRBJ1-4
clone_size: NA
d_call: TRBD1
cdr3_aa: CASSLGSGTGVEKLFF
cdr3_nt: TGTGCCAGCAGCTTGGGATCCGGGACAGGGGTAGAAAAACTGTTTTTT

v_call: TRBV6-1
j_call: TRBJ2-2
clone_size: NA
d_call: TRBD2
cdr3_aa: CASSALLAGGINTGELFF
cdr3_nt: TGTGCCAGCAGTGCACTACTAGCGGGGGGGATCAACACCGGGGAGCTGTTTTTT

v_call: TRBV5-6
j_call: TRBJ1-5
clone_size: NA
d_call: NA
cdr3_aa: CASSLASQYSNQPQHF
cdr3_nt: TGTGCCAGCAGCTTGGCTTCCCAGTATAGCAATCAGCCCCAGCATTTT

v_call: TRBV24-1
j_call: TRBJ2-2
clone_size: NA
d_call: NA
cdr3_aa: CATSDSRKNTGELFF
cdr3_nt: TGTGCCACCAGTGATTCGAGGAAAAACACCGGGGAGCTGTTTTTT

v_call: TRBV2
j_call: TRBJ2-1
clone_size: once
d_call: NA
cdr3_aa: CASNTPGLVSYNEQFF
cdr3_nt: TGTGCCAGCAACACCCCGGGACTGGTTTCTTACAATGAGCAGTTCTTC

v_call: TRBV15
j_call: TRBJ2-1
clone_size: once
d_call: TRBD2
cdr3_aa: CATSPSGGAYNEQFF
cdr3_nt: TGTGCCACCAGCCCAAGCGGGGGCGCCTACAATGAGCAGTTCTTC

v_call: TRBV2
j_call: TRBJ2-2
clone_size: NA
d_call: TRBD1
cdr3_aa: CASNTGQGGTGELFF
cdr3_nt: TGTGCCAGCAATACGGGACAGGGGGGCACCGGGGAGCTGTTTTTT

v_call: TRBV7-3
j_call: TRBJ2-1
clone_size: NA
d_call: TRBD2
cdr3_aa: CASSFTSGSYNEQFF
cdr3_nt: TGTGCCAGCAGCTTCACTAGCGGCTCCTACAATGAGCAGTTCTTC

v_call: TRBV29-1
j_call: TRBJ1-1
clone_size: NA
d_call: NA
cdr3_aa: CSAAGVGGTEAFF
cdr3_nt: TGCAGCGCCGCAGGGGTGGGGGGGACTGAAGCTTTCTTT

v_call: TRBV7-9
j_call: TRBJ1-5
clone_size: few
d_call: TRBD1
cdr3_aa: CASSPGGAYSNQPQHF
cdr3_nt: TGTGCCAGCAGCCCAGGGGGCGCCTATAGCAATCAGCCCCAGCATTTT

v_call: TRBV5-1
j_call: TRBJ1-6
clone_size: once
d_call: NA
cdr3_aa: CASSLEGAGNSPLHF
cdr3_nt: TGCGCCAGCAGCTTGGAAGGGGCTGGGAATTCACCCCTCCACTTT

v_call: TRBV2
j_call: TRBJ2-7
clone_size: NA
d_call: NA
cdr3_aa: CASSAVGWEQYF
cdr3_nt: TGTGCCAGCAGCGCGGTCGGTTGGGAGCAGTACTTC

v_call: TRBV5-1
j_call: TRBJ1-4
clone_size: NA
d_call: TRBD1
cdr3_aa: CASSFGQGATTNEKLFF
cdr3_nt: TGCGCCAGCAGCTTCGGACAGGGGGCCACAACTAATGAAAAACTGTTTTTT

v_call: TRBV19
j_call: TRBJ1-5
clone_size: few
d_call: TRBD1
cdr3_aa: CATKDRGNQPQHF
cdr3_nt: TGTGCCACTAAAGACAGGGGCAATCAGCCCCAGCATTTT

v_call: TRBV10-3
j_call: TRBJ1-4
clone_size: NA
d_call: NA
cdr3_aa: CAIKTSPDEKLFF
cdr3_nt: TGTGCCATCAAGACTTCCCCAGATGAAAAACTGTTTTTT

v_call: TRBV2
j_call: TRBJ1-5
clone_size: NA
d_call: NA
cdr3_aa: CASWGGADGPQHF
cdr3_nt: TGTGCCAGCTGGGGGGGGGCCGACGGGCCCCAGCATTTT

v_call: TRBV6-2/TRBV6-3
j_call: TRBJ2-1
clone_size: NA
d_call: TRBD2
cdr3_aa: CASSYSPSGGAHEQFF
cdr3_nt: TGTGCCAGCAGTTACTCGCCTAGCGGGGGGGCCCATGAGCAGTTCTTC